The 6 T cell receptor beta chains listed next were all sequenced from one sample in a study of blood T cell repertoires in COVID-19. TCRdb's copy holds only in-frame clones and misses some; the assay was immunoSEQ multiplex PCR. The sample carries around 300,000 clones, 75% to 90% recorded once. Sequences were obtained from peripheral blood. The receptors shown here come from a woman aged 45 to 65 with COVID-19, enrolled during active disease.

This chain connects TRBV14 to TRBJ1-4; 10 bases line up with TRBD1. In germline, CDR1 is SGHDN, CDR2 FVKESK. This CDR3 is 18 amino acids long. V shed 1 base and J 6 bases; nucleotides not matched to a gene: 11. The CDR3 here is CASSQGFMTGQGYEKLFF. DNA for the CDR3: TGTGCCAGCAGCCAAGGCTTCATGACGGGACAGGGGTATGAAAAACTGTTTTTT.

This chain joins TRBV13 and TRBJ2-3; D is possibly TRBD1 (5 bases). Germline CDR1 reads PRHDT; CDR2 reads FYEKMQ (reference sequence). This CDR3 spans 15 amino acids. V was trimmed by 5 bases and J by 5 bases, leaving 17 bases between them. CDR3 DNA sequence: TGTGCCAGCAGCCCGCCGGGCCTAGGGGTAGATACGCAGTATTTT. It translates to CASSPPGLGVDTQYF. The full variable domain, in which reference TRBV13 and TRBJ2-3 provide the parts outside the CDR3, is AAGVIQSPRHLIKEKRETATLKCYPIPRHDTVYWYQQGPGQDPQFLISFYEKMQSDKGSIPDRFSAQQFSDYHSELNMSSLELGDSALYFCASSPPGLGVDTQYFGPGTRLTVL.

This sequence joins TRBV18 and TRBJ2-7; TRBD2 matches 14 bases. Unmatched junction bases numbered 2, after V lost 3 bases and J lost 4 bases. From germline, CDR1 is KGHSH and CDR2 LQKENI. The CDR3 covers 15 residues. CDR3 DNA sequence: TGTGCCAGCTCACCGACTAGCGGGAGGGCATACGAGCAGTACTTC. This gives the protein CASSPTSGRAYEQYF.

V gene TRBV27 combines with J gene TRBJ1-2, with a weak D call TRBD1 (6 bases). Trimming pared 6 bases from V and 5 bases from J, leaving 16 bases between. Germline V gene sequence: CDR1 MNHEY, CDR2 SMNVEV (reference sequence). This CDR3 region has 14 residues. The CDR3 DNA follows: TGTGCCAGCAGACAACAGGGAACAGGATATGGCTACACCTTC. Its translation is CASRQQGTGYGYTF.

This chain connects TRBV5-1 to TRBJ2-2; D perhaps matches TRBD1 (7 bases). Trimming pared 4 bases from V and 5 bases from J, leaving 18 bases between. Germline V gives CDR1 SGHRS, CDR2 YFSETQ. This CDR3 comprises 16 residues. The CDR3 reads CASSVQGDSRTGELFF. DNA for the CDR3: TGCGCCAGCAGCGTTCAGGGGGACTCAAGAACCGGGGAGCTGTTTTTT.

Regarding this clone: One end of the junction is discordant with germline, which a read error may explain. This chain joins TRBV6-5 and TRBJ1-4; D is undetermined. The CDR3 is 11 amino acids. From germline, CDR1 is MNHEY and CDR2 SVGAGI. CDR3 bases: TGTGCCAGCAGACCTAAGGAAAAACTGTTTTTT. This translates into CASRPKEKLFF.